The 14 T cell receptor beta chains presented below share a single source sample, sequenced in a study of cytomegalovirus exposure and HLA in healthy donors (dated by TCRdb to the late 2010s). Libraries were prepared through the immunoSEQ multiplex PCR assay. The multiplex PCR relied on a mix of 60 forward primers for TCR Vbeta segments and 13 reverse primers for TCR Jbeta segments. What TCRdb holds here is the immuneACCESS table cut down to in-frame rearrangements. Part of the clones is not present; checked against another copy, under half of the missing clones reflect an unresolved V gene, and the others are unexplained. Present in this sample are 130,000 to 150,000 clones, around 84% of which were seen just once. Together, the top ten hold more than 2% of the sample. The sample comprised PBMCs. Receptors originate from a boy aged 2-15 years in good health and CMV-seronegative.

V and J are TRBV7-9 and TRBJ2-3; D is possibly TRBD1 (5 bases). V was cut by 4 bases and J by 2 bases, with 16 bases left in between. The CDR3 covers 16 residues. The germline CDR1 and CDR2 sequences are SEHNR and FQNEAQ (reference sequence). Here the CDR3 reads CASSSFVVQATDTQYF. CDR3 bases: TGTGCCAGCAGCTCCTTTGTGGTACAGGCCACAGATACGCAGTATTTT.

This clone was counted a few times. The V and J genes are TRBV19 and TRBJ1-5; 7 bases are a match to TRBD1. Germline CDR1 LNHDA, CDR2 SQIVND (reference sequence). This CDR3 region has 16 residues. The V segment lost 4 bases and the J segment 0 bases; nucleotides outside the gene matches: 6. CDR3 residues: CASSRGTAYSNQPQHF. In DNA, the CDR3 is TGTGCCAGTAGTAGAGGGACAGCTTATAGCAATCAGCCCCAGCATTTT.

V usage is TRBV4-3 and J usage is TRBJ2-7; D remains ambiguous. The V gene's germline CDR1 is LGHNA and CDR2 YSLEER. Trimming shortened V by 0 bases and J by 7 bases, and 10 bases separated the two germline ends. The CDR3 has 13 amino acids. As DNA, the CDR3 is TGCGCCAGCAGCCAAGATGAGCCCCAAGAGCAGTACTTC. It translates to CASSQDEPQEQYF.

V gene TRBV9 combines with J gene TRBJ2-1; 10 positions agree with TRBD2. The CDR3 consists of 15 residues. With V trimmed by 2 bases and J by 6 bases, 5 bases remained unmatched. The germline V gene encodes CDR1 SGDLS and CDR2 YYNGEE. The CDR3 DNA is TGTGCCAGCAGCGTGACTAGCGGGTCAACCAATGAGCAGTTCTTC. As protein: CASSVTSGSTNEQFF.

Here the CDR3 reads CASSSIPVSSNQPQHF. In DNA form, the CDR3 reads TGTGCCAGCTCATCTATCCCGGTGTCTAGCAATCAGCCCCAGCATTTT. The chain carries TRBV18 and TRBJ1-5, with D unclear. The CDR3 totals 16 residues. Looked up from germline, CDR1 is KGHSH and CDR2 is LQKENI. Trimming cost V 5 bases and J 0 bases, with 14 bases left between them.

The rearrangement links TRBV11-3 to TRBJ2-2; 13 bases map to TRBD2. Trimming cost V 3 bases and J 7 bases; bases outside gene matches: 8. The CDR3 spans 17 residues. Germline CDR1 SGHNT, CDR2 YENEEA. CDR3 sequence (DNA): TGTGCCAGCAGCTTCCCGGGACTAGCGGGGAAGAGCGGGGAGCTGTTTTTT. Translated: CASSFPGLAGKSGELFF.

The chain combines TRBV5-4 with TRBJ1-2, with TRBD1 matching over 9 bases. The V segment lost 4 bases and the J segment 4 bases; nucleotides outside the gene matches: 17. From germline, CDR1 is SGHNT and CDR2 YYREEE (reference sequence). There are 18 residues in the CDR3. This CDR3 reads CASSPEEDRGWAAYGYTF. The CDR3 DNA reads as TGTGCCAGCAGCCCGGAAGAGGACAGGGGATGGGCGGCCTATGGCTACACCTTC. The complete variable domain, with remaining parts taken from reference TRBV5-4 and TRBJ1-2, reads ETGVTQSPTHLIKTRGQQVTLRCSSQSGHNTVSWYQQALGQGPQFIFQYYREEENGRGNFPPRFSGLQFPNYSSELNVNALELDDSALYLCASSPEEDRGWAAYGYTFGSGTRLTVV.

This chain uses TRBV7-8 with TRBJ1-2; 11 positions match TRBD1. V was clipped by 5 bases and J by 8 bases; unmatched bases: 7. The CDR3 runs to 14 residues. Per germline, CDR1 SGHVS and CDR2 FQNEAQ. The CDR3 region is CASSPRTGGVGYTF. CDR3 in DNA: TGTGCCAGCAGCCCCCGGACAGGGGGCGTGGGCTACACCTTC.

The V call is TRBV14, the J call TRBJ2-5; D possibly corresponds to TRBD1 (7 bases). With 1 base removed from V and 11 bases from J, the gap between germline ends came to 17 bases. This CDR3 comprises 14 residues. Germline loops: CDR1 SGHDN, CDR2 FVKESK. The CDR3, as DNA: TGTGCCAGCAGCCAAGCCGGAGGGGGCAGAGGGCAGTACTTC. Residues: CASSQAGGGRGQYF.

This sequence joins TRBV4-3 and TRBJ1-6; D is ambiguous. V shed 4 bases and J shed 6 bases, with 10 bases lying between them. From germline, CDR1 is LGHNA and CDR2 YSLEER. The CDR3 covers 14 residues. CDR3 in amino acids: CASSPPGINSPLHF. The CDR3, as DNA: TGCGCCAGCAGCCCACCCGGGATTAATTCACCCCTCCACTTT.

This CDR3 is CASSSGTGEYGYTF. The CDR3, as DNA: TGTGCCAGCAGCTCTGGGACAGGGGAGTATGGCTACACCTTC. The chain is built from TRBV9 and TRBJ1-2; TRBD1 matches at 10 bases. Germline values: CDR1 SGDLS, CDR2 YYNGEE. The trim removed 4 bases at V and 5 bases at J, leaving 5 bases unmatched. There are 14 residues in the CDR3.

The V and J genes are TRBV10-1 and TRBJ2-3; tentative D call: TRBD1 (6 bases). CDR3 length: 15 amino acids. V lost 2 bases, J lost 0 bases, and 9 bases lay in between. Germline V gene lookup returns CDR1 WNHNN and CDR2 SYGVQD (reference sequence). The CDR3 protein is CASSEDRQSTDTQYF. CDR3 coding DNA: TGCGCCAGCAGTGAGGACAGGCAAAGCACAGATACGCAGTATTTT.

The chain carries TRBV6-6 and TRBJ1-4; 7 positions match TRBD1. V lost 5 bases and J lost 0; bases outside the gene matches: 3. This CDR3 has 15 residues. Germline V lookup: CDR1 MNHNY, CDR2 SVGAGI (reference sequence). CDR3 DNA: TGTGCCAGCAGTCAAGACAGGGCAACTAATGAAAAACTGTTTTTT. Amino acid sequence: CASSQDRATNEKLFF.

The J gene is TRBJ1-1, the V gene TRBV5-6, with 7 bases lining up with TRBD1. This CDR3 has 13 amino acids. Germline loops: CDR1 SGHDT, CDR2 YYEEEE. J lost 7 bases, V lost 5 bases, and 8 bases had no gene match. The CDR3 sequence: CASRTGNQIEAFF. CDR3 sequence (DNA): TGTGCCAGCAGGACAGGGAACCAGATTGAAGCTTTCTTT.